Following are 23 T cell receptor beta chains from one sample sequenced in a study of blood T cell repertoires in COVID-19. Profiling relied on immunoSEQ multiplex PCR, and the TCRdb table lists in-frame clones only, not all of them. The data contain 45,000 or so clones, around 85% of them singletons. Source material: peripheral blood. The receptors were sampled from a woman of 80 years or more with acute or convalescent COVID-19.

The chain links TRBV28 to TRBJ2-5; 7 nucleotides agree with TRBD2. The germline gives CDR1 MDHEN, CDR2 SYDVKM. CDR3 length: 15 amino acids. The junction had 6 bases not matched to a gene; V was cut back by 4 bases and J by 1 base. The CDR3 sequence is CASSWISGTQETQYF. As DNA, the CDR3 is TGTGCCAGCAGTTGGATCAGCGGGACCCAAGAGACCCAGTACTTC. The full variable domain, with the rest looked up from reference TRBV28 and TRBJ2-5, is DVKVTQSSRYLVKRTGEKVFLECVQDMDHENMFWYRQDPGLGLRLIYFSYDVKMKEKGDIPEGYSVSREKKERFSLILESASTNQTSMYLCASSWISGTQETQYFGPGTRLLVL.

CDR3 bases: TGTGCCAGCAGTGAACGGTGGACTGAAGCTTTCTTT. Its translation: CASSERWTEAFF. V is TRBV6-1 and J is TRBJ1-1; the D is unclear. This CDR3 region has 12 residues. The V gene's germline CDR1 is MNHNS and CDR2 SASEGT. Trimming removed 2 bases at V and 5 bases at J, with 6 bases between.

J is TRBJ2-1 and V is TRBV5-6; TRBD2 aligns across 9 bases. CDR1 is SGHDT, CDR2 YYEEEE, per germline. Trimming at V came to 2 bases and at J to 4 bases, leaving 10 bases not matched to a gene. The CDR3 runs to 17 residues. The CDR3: CASSFFAGGEGYNEQFF. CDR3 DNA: TGTGCCAGCAGCTTCTTTGCGGGAGGGGAGGGTTACAATGAGCAGTTCTTC. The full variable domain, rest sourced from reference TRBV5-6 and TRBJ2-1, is DAGVTQSPTHLIKTRGQQVTLRCSPKSGHDTVSWYQQALGQGPQFIFQYYEEEERQRGNFPDRFSGHQFPNYSSELNVNALLLGDSALYLCASSFFAGGEGYNEQFFGPGTRLTVL.

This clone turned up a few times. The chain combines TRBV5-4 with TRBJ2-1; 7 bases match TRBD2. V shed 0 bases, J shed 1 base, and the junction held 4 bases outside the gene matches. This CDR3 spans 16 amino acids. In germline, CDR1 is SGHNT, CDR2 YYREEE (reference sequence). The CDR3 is CASSLASGSSYNEQFF. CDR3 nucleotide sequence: TGTGCCAGCAGCTTGGCTAGCGGTTCATCCTACAATGAGCAGTTCTTC.

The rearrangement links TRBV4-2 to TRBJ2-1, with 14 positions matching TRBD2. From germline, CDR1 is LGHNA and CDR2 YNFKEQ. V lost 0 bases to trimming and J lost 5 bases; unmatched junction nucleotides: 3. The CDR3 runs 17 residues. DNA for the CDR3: TGTGCCAGCAGCCAAGATTCGGGACTAGCGGGAGACAATGAGCAGTTCTTC. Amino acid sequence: CASSQDSGLAGDNEQFF.

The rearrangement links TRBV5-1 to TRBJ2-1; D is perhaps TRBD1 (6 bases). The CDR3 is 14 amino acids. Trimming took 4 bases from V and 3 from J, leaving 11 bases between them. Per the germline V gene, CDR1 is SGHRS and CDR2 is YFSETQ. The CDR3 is CASSQGQNYNEQFF. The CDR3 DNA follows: TGCGCCAGCAGCCAGGGACAAAACTACAATGAGCAGTTCTTC.

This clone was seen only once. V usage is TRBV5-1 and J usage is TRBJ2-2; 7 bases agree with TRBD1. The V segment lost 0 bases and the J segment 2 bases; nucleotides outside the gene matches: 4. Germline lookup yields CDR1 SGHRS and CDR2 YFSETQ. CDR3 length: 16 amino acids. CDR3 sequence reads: CASSLGTGGNTGELFF. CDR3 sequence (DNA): TGCGCCAGCAGCTTGGGGACAGGAGGTAACACCGGGGAGCTGTTTTTT.

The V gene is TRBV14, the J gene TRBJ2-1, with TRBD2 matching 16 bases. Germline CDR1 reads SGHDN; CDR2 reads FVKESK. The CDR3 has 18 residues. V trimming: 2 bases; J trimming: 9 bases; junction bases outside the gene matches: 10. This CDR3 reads CASSQPGGTSGRASEQFF. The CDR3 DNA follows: TGTGCCAGCAGCCAACCTGGTGGGACTAGCGGGAGGGCAAGTGAGCAGTTCTTC. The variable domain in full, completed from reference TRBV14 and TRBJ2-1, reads EAGVTQFPSHSVIEKGQTVTLRCDPISGHDNLYWYRRVMGKEIKFLLHFVKESKQDESGMPNNRFLAERTGGTYSTLKVQPAELEDSGVYFCASSQPGGTSGRASEQFFGPGTRLTVL.

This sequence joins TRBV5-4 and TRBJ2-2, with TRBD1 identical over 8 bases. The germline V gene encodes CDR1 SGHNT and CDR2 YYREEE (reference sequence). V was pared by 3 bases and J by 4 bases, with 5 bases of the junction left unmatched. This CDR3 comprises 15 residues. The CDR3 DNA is TGTGCCAGCAGCTCGGGACAGGCGAGCACCGGGGAGCTGTTTTTT. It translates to CASSSGQASTGELFF.

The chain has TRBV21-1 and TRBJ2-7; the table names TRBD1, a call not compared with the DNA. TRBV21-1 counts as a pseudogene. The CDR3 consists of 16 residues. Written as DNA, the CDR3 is TGTGCCAGCAGGGACAGATGTTTAGCTAGGGCCTACGAGCAGTACTTC. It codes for CASRDRCLARAYEQYF.

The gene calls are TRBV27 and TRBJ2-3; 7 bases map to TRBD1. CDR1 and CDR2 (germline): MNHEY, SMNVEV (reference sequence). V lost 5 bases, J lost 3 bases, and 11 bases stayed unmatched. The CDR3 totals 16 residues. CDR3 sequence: CASSARQGLTTDTQYF. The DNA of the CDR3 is TGTGCCAGCAGTGCCCGACAGGGTTTGACGACAGATACGCAGTATTTT.

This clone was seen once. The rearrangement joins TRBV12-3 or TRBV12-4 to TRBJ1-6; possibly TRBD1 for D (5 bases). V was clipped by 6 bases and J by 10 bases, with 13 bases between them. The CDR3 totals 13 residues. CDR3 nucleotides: TGTGCCAGCAGCCCCTCCGGGGGGTCACCCCTCCACTTT. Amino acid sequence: CASSPSGGSPLHF.

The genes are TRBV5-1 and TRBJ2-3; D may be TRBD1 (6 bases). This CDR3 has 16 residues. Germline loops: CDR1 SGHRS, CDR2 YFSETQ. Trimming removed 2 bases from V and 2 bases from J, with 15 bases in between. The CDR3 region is CASSLVPGQVTDTQYF. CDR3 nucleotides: TGCGCCAGCAGCTTAGTCCCGGGACAAGTCACAGATACGCAGTATTTT.

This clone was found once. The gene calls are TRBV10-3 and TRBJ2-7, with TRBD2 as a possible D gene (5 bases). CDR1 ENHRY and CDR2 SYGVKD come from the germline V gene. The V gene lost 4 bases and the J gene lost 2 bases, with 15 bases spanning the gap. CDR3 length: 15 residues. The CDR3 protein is CAISGRVTNAYEQYF. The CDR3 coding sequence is TGTGCCATCAGTGGGCGGGTAACCAATGCCTACGAGCAGTACTTC.

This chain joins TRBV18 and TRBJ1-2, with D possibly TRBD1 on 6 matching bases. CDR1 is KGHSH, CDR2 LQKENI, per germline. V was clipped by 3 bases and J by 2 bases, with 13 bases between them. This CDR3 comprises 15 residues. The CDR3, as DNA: TGTGCCAGCTCACCCCGACAGGAGGCCAACTATGGCTACACCTTC. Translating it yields CASSPRQEANYGYTF.

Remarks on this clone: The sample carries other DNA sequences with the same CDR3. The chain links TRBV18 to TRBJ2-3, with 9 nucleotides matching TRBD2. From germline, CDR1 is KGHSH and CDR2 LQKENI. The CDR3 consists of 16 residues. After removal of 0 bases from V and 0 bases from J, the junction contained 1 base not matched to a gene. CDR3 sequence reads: CASSPPGLASTDTQYF. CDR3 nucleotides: TGTGCCAGCTCACCACCGGGACTAGCTAGCACAGATACGCAGTATTTT.

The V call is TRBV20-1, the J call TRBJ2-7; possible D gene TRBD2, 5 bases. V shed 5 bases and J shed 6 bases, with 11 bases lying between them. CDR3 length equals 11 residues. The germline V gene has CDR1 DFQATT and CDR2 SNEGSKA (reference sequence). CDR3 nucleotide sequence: TGCAGTGCTCCCTCTAGCCGCGAGCAGTACTTC. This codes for CSAPSSREQYF.

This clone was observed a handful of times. CDR3 bases: TGTGCCAGCAGCTTACTAGCGGGGTCCTACAATGAGCAGTTCTTC. Translated, it gives CASSLLAGSYNEQFF. The J gene is TRBJ2-1, the V gene TRBV7-9, with 9 bases lining up with TRBD2. CDR1 and CDR2 (germline): SEHNR, FQNEAQ (reference sequence). After removal of 2 bases from V and 1 base from J, the junction contained 0 bases not matched to a gene. The CDR3 consists of 15 residues.

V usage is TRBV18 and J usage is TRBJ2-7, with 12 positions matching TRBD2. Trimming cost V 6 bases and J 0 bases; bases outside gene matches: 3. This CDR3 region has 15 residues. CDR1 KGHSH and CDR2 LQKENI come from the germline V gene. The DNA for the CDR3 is TGTGCCAGCTCGCCGACTAGCGGGAGCTCCTACGAGCAGTACTTC. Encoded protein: CASSPTSGSSYEQYF.

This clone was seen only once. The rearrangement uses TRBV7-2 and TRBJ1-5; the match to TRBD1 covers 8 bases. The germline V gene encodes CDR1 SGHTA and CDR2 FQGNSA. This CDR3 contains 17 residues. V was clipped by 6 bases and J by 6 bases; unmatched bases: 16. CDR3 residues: CASSSWGGQVSTQPQHF. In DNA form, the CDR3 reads TGTGCCAGCAGTTCATGGGGGGGACAGGTATCCACTCAGCCCCAGCATTTT.

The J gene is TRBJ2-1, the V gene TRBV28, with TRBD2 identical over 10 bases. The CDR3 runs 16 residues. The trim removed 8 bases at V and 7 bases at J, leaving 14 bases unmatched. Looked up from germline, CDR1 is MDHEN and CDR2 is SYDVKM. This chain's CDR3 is CASGLGRTSGLNEQFF. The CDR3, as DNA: TGTGCCAGCGGGCTTGGAAGGACTAGCGGCCTTAATGAGCAGTTCTTC.

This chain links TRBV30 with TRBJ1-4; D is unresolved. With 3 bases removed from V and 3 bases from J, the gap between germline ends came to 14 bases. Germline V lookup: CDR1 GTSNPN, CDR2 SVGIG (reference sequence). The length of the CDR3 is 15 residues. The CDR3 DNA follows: TGTGCCTGGAGCGAAATAAAGTCGGCTAATGAAAAACTGTTTTTT. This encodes CAWSEIKSANEKLFF.

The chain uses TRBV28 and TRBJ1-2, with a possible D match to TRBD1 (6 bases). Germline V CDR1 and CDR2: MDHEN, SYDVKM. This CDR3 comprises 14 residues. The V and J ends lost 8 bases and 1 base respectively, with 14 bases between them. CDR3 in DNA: TGTGCCAGCCTCTCCGGGACACATAACTATGGCTACACCTTC. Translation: CASLSGTHNYGYTF.